Following are 31 T cell receptor beta chains from one sample sequenced in a study of response to subunit inactivated influenza vaccine. Using its own MiXCR run on the RT-PCR reads, TCRdb lists one record per CDR3 protein. The sample lists about 780,000 distinct CDR3 sequences, around a sixth occurring once. Sequenced here: PBMCs from blood, sampled roughly 5 days after vaccination. These receptors originate from a man aged 45-60 years who received an inactivated influenza vaccine.

The table lists this clonotype with many counts. The rearrangement uses TRBV29-1 and TRBJ2-3, with unresolved D. CDR1 and CDR2 (germline): SQVTM, ANQGSEA. The CDR3 covers 12 residues. V lost 3 bases and J 2 bases, leaving 6 bases between the germline ends. The CDR3 nucleotides are TGCAGCGTTGACCCCTCCACAGATACGCAGTATTTT. Its translation is CSVDPSTDTQYF.

This clonotype was counted a few times. The rearrangement uses TRBV28 and TRBJ1-1; tentative D call: TRBD1 (5 bases). Germline V gives CDR1 MDHEN, CDR2 SYDVKM. V was shortened by 6 bases and J by 0 bases, with 11 bases between the two germline ends. CDR3 length: 14 amino acids. Written as DNA, the CDR3 is TGTGCCAGCAGCAAACTGGGGCTGAACACTGAAGCTTTCTTT. It specifies CASSKLGLNTEAFF.

The sample holds a few counts of this clonotype. The chain joins TRBV12-3 or TRBV12-4 to TRBJ1-1, with TRBD1 matching over 11 bases. The V segment lost 6 bases and the J segment 2 bases; nucleotides outside the gene matches: 8. This CDR3 spans 16 amino acids. CDR3 sequence (DNA): TGTGCCAGCAGAAAATTGGGACAGGGGGAAAACACTGAAGCTTTCTTT. This sequence encodes CASRKLGQGENTEAFF.

The chain combines TRBV29-1 with TRBJ2-7; D call uncertain. Germline V lookup: CDR1 SQVTM, CDR2 ANQGSEA. V was shortened by 3 bases and J by 6 bases, with 12 bases between the two germline ends. This CDR3 spans 12 amino acids. CDR3 sequence (DNA): TGCAGCGTTGACACCCCTCTTGGCGAGCAGTACTTC. This gives the protein CSVDTPLGEQYF.

Many counts were recorded for this clonotype. The chain has TRBV20-1 and TRBJ2-7; 8 nucleotides match TRBD1. V lost 6 bases, J lost 3 bases, and 7 bases stayed unmatched. CDR1 and CDR2 from the germline V gene are DFQATT and SNEGSKA (reference sequence). This CDR3 spans 13 amino acids. The CDR3 nucleotides are TGCAGTGCCCGGGACAGGAGCAACTACGAGCAGTACTTC. Its protein product is CSARDRSNYEQYF.

This clonotype has a handful of counts. The rearrangement links TRBV20-1 to TRBJ1-6; 9 nucleotides agree with TRBD1. V gave up 5 bases and J gave up 10 bases; unmatched junction bases: 12. The CDR3 is made up of 15 amino acids. Germline assignment: CDR1 DFQATT and CDR2 SNEGSKA (reference sequence). DNA for the CDR3: TGCAGTGCTTTCCCGGGACAGGGCAATAGGTCACCCCTCCACTTT. As protein: CSAFPGQGNRSPLHF.

In its sample, this clonotype was seen many times. The V call is TRBV20-1, the J call TRBJ2-1; the D gene is possibly TRBD1 (6 bases). The germline gives CDR1 DFQATT, CDR2 SNEGSKA (reference sequence). With 0 bases removed from V and 8 bases from J, the gap between germline ends came to 8 bases. CDR3 length: 12 amino acids. The CDR3 DNA reads as TGCAGTGCTAGAGATCAGGGGTATGAGCAGTTCTTC. Amino acids: CSARDQGYEQFF.

This chain joins TRBV5-1 and TRBJ2-7, with 10 positions matching TRBD1. The CDR3 is 16 residues long. The J segment lost 1 base and the V segment lost 0 bases, leaving 4 bases of the junction unmatched. From germline, CDR1 is SGHRS and CDR2 YFSETQ. CDR3 nucleotide sequence: TGCGCCAGCAGCTTGGGACAGGGGGCGAGGTCCTACGAGCAGTACTTC. Translation: CASSLGQGARSYEQYF.

V gene TRBV5-5 combines with J gene TRBJ1-1; D unclear. Germline CDR1 is SGHKS and CDR2 is YYEKEE (reference sequence). The CDR3 is 11 residues long. Trimming left V 7 bases short and J 3 bases short, with 7 bases between. The CDR3 loop reads CASLRDTEAFF. The CDR3 coding sequence is TGTGCCAGCCTCCGAGACACTGAAGCTTTCTTT.

A few counts support this clonotype. V and J are TRBV28 and TRBJ2-5; possibly TRBD1 or TRBD2 for D (5 bases each). Deletions cut 3 bases from V and 5 bases from J, with 13 bases between. This CDR3 region has 14 residues. Germline-derived CDR1 and CDR2 are MDHEN and SYDVKM. CDR3 nucleotides: TGTGCCAGCAGTTTTGTTGGGACCGAGGAGACCCAGTACTTC. Translation gives CASSFVGTEETQYF.

This clonotype was observed a handful of times. The gene calls are TRBV5-1 and TRBJ2-1, with D possibly TRBD2 on 7 matching bases. The CDR3 loop spans 16 amino acids. CDR1 and CDR2 from the germline V gene are SGHRS and YFSETQ. Trimming removed 0 bases from V and 5 bases from J, with 15 bases in between. The CDR3 region has the DNA TGCGCCAGCAGCTTGGTAGGGGGAGGGCCACACAATGAGCAGTTCTTC. It is translated as CASSLVGGGPHNEQFF.

This clonotype was counted between two and nine times. The chain recombines TRBV5-1 with TRBJ2-3, with TRBD1 matching 7 bases. The germline gives CDR1 SGHRS, CDR2 YFSETQ. The length of the CDR3 is 16 residues. V trimming: 0 bases; J trimming: 3 bases; junction bases outside the gene matches: 7. The CDR3 bases are TGCGCCAGCAGCTTGGCGTGGGACAGCCTAACAGATACGCAGTATTTT. Its translation is CASSLAWDSLTDTQYF.

The chain is built from TRBV6-6 and TRBJ1-1, with a tentative D call TRBD1 (6 bases). CDR1 and CDR2 (germline): MNHNY, SVGAGI (reference sequence). V shed 5 bases and J shed 10 bases, with 17 bases lying between them. The CDR3 has 13 amino acids. The CDR3 is CASSPEQRGGAFF. The CDR3 DNA follows: TGTGCCAGCAGTCCCGAACAGAGGGGGGGAGCTTTCTTT.

Only a few counts were recorded for this clonotype. V gene TRBV4-3 combines with J gene TRBJ2-5; 12 bases line up with TRBD2. The length of the CDR3 is 15 residues. With 4 bases clipped from V and 5 bases from J, the junction kept 5 bases outside the gene matches. The germline CDR1 and CDR2 sequences are LGHNA and YSLEER. For the CDR3, the DNA is TGCGCCAGCAGCCCGATGACTAGCGGGAGCGAGACCCAGTACTTC. It yields the protein CASSPMTSGSETQYF.

This clonotype was recorded a few times. The chain is built from TRBV3-1 and TRBJ2-2; D gene uncertain. The CDR3 runs 13 residues. Trimming cost V 6 bases and J 5 bases, with 10 bases left between them. CDR1 is LGHDT and CDR2 is YNNKEL in the germline V gene (reference sequence). The CDR3 sequence: CASRPGVTGELFF. CDR3 coding DNA: TGTGCCAGCAGGCCCGGCGTGACCGGGGAGCTGTTTTTT. Supplemented by reference TRBV3-1 and TRBJ2-2, the full variable domain reads DTAVSQTPKYLVTQMGNDKSIKCEQNLGHDTMYWYKQDSKKFLKIMFSYNNKELIINETVPNRFSPKSPDKAHLNLHINSLELGDSAVYFCASRPGVTGELFFGEGSRLTVL.

This clonotype was detected only a few times. V is TRBV11-2 and J is TRBJ2-3, with D unclear. CDR1 and CDR2 (germline): SGHAT, FQNNGV. Between the trimmed V and J ends, which lost 3 bases and 13 bases, there was a span of 20 bases. The CDR3 is made up of 14 amino acids. CDR3 DNA: TGTGCCAGCAGCTTGGAAACTACGGCGTTAAGAAAGTATTTT. Amino acid sequence: CASSLETTALRKYF.

This clonotype was seen repeatedly, ten times or more. This sequence joins TRBV6-5 and TRBJ2-7; no clear D gene. V was shortened by 2 bases and J by 1 base, with 9 bases between the two germline ends. This CDR3 region has 14 residues. Germline loops: CDR1 MNHEY, CDR2 SVGAGI. The CDR3 region is CASSYPARSYEQYF. The CDR3 region has the DNA TGTGCCAGCAGTTACCCCGCTAGGTCCTACGAGCAGTACTTC.

J is TRBJ2-1 and V is TRBV7-3; the match to TRBD2 covers 7 bases. With V trimmed by 5 bases and J by 7 bases, 14 bases remained unmatched. The CDR3 length is 16 residues. Germline assignment: CDR1 SGHTA and CDR2 FQGTGA. CDR3 nucleotides: TGTGCCAGCAGCCCCGGTTCGGCGGGAGCTTGGAATGAGCAGTTCTTC. As protein: CASSPGSAGAWNEQFF.

The chain joins TRBV6-2 or TRBV6-3 to TRBJ2-6; 9 nucleotides match TRBD1. V lost 4 bases to trimming and J lost 2 bases; unmatched junction nucleotides: 6. In germline, CDR1 is MNHEY, CDR2 SVGEGT. This CDR3 is built from 17 residues. The chain's CDR3 is CASSSGQGTPGANVLTF. CDR3 nucleotides: TGTGCCAGCAGTTCTGGACAGGGGACCCCTGGGGCCAACGTCCTGACTTTC.

The chain recombines TRBV7-9 with TRBJ2-7; D perhaps matches TRBD2 (5 bases). The germline CDR1 and CDR2 sequences are SEHNR and FQNEAQ (reference sequence). CDR3 length: 13 amino acids. Trimming removed 5 bases at V and 2 bases at J, with 10 bases between. The CDR3 DNA follows: TGTGCCAGCAGCCCCACTAGAGCCTACGAGCAGTACTTC. Translating gives CASSPTRAYEQYF.

This clonotype showed up just a few times. The V and J genes are TRBV20-1 and TRBJ2-5; 12 bases fit TRBD2. CDR3 length: 16 residues. The germline V gene has CDR1 DFQATT and CDR2 SNEGSKA (reference sequence). V was clipped by 6 bases and J by 1 base; unmatched bases: 9. CDR3 residues: CSASGLAGITQETQYF. CDR3 bases: TGCAGTGCCTCGGGACTAGCGGGTATAACCCAAGAGACCCAGTACTTC.

The table lists this clonotype with many counts. The J gene is TRBJ2-7, the V gene TRBV29-1; TRBD1 matches 10 bases. Germline CDR1 and CDR2: SQVTM and ANQGSEA. The length of the CDR3 is 12 residues. The J segment lost 8 bases and the V segment lost 8 bases, leaving 9 bases of the junction unmatched. CDR3 coding DNA: TGCAGCATCCGGGACAGGGGCGCTCAGCAGTACTTC. Amino acids: CSIRDRGAQQYF.

This clonotype was detected many times. The rearrangement joins TRBV7-2 to TRBJ2-7, with D maybe TRBD1 (6 bases). This CDR3 spans 15 amino acids. Germline values: CDR1 SGHTA, CDR2 FQGNSA. Deletions cut 4 bases from V and 4 bases from J, with 17 bases between. CDR3 coding DNA: TGTGCCAGCAGCTCCTACAGGGCTCCCCAGTACGAGCAGTACTTC. It yields the protein CASSSYRAPQYEQYF. Together with reference TRBV7-2 and TRBJ2-7, the CDR3 gives the full variable domain: GAGVSQSPSNKVTEKGKDVELRCDPISGHTALYWYRQSLGQGLEFLIYFQGNSAPDKSGLPSDRFSAERTGGSVSTLTIQRTQQEDSAVYLCASSSYRAPQYEQYFGPGTRLTVT.

V and J are TRBV12-3 or TRBV12-4 and TRBJ2-7; 9 positions agree with TRBD1. Losses at the gene ends were 5 bases for V and 3 bases for J; bases not matched to a gene: 8. The CDR3 runs to 15 residues. CDR3 bases: TGTGCCAGCAGTCCTAGGACAGGGGCCTACTACGAGCAGTACTTC. Protein product: CASSPRTGAYYEQYF.

This chain connects TRBV11-2 to TRBJ2-7, with D unclear. This CDR3 comprises 13 residues. V was trimmed by 0 bases and J by 5 bases, leaving 8 bases between them. The germline CDR1 and CDR2 sequences are SGHAT and FQNNGV. The CDR3 DNA sequence: TGTGCCAGCAGCTTAGATTACCTCAACGAGCAGTACTTC. Encoded protein: CASSLDYLNEQYF.

The chain couples TRBV7-2 to TRBJ2-1; 7 nucleotides line up with TRBD1. This CDR3 comprises 15 residues. The V segment lost 4 bases and the J segment 1 base; nucleotides outside the gene matches: 4. Germline assignment: CDR1 SGHTA and CDR2 FQGNSA. The CDR3 protein is CASSSQGTSYNEQFF. The CDR3 DNA follows: TGTGCCAGCAGCTCACAGGGGACATCCTACAATGAGCAGTTCTTC.

The chain carries TRBV20-1 and TRBJ2-7; possible D gene TRBD2, 6 bases. Trimming stripped 3 bases from V and 3 bases from J, with 15 bases between. Germline loops: CDR1 DFQATT, CDR2 SNEGSKA (reference sequence). The CDR3 spans 14 residues. The CDR3 here is CSASRPGLGYEQYF. In nucleotides, the CDR3 is TGCAGTGCTAGTCGACCGGGACTCGGCTACGAGCAGTACTTC.

CDR3 DNA: TGTGCCAGCAGCTTTTACCGAGGCTCCTACAATGAGCAGTTCTTC. Amino acid sequence: CASSFYRGSYNEQFF. The gene calls are TRBV7-2 and TRBJ2-1, with D uncertain. CDR1 and CDR2 (germline): SGHTA, FQGNSA. Trimming removed 3 bases from V and 0 bases from J, with 9 bases in between. This CDR3 region has 15 residues.

This clonotype was found a few times. This chain uses TRBV20-1 with TRBJ2-3, with D maybe TRBD2 (6 bases). V lost 4 bases to trimming and J lost 5 bases, with 10 bases between them. From germline, CDR1 is DFQATT and CDR2 SNEGSKA (reference sequence). The CDR3 length is 12 residues. As DNA, the CDR3 is TGCAGTGCTATTGCGGGGTTAGATACGCAGTATTTT. Its translation is CSAIAGLDTQYF.

This clonotype showed up many times. The chain uses TRBV5-6 and TRBJ2-7; possibly TRBD1 or TRBD2 for D (5 bases each). V was shortened by 4 bases and J by 2 bases, with 19 bases between the two germline ends. The V gene's germline CDR1 is SGHDT and CDR2 YYEEEE. The CDR3 runs to 16 residues. The CDR3 region is CASSRLNRLGAYEQYF. The CDR3 DNA reads TGTGCCAGCAGCCGTCTGAACAGGCTGGGGGCCTACGAGCAGTACTTC. The complete variable domain, with remaining parts taken from reference TRBV5-6 and TRBJ2-7, reads DAGVTQSPTHLIKTRGQQVTLRCSPKSGHDTVSWYQQALGQGPQFIFQYYEEEERQRGNFPDRFSGHQFPNYSSELNVNALLLGDSALYLCASSRLNRLGAYEQYFGPGTRLTVT.

The chain links TRBV7-2 to TRBJ2-2; D possibly corresponds to TRBD2 (5 bases). The CDR3 has 16 amino acids. CDR1 SGHTA and CDR2 FQGNSA come from the germline V gene. Trimming removed 5 bases at V and 1 base at J, with 14 bases between. Written as DNA, the CDR3 is TGTGCCAGCAGCCGAGGCCGGGAACTGAACACCGGGGAGCTGTTTTTT. It encodes CASSRGRELNTGELFF.